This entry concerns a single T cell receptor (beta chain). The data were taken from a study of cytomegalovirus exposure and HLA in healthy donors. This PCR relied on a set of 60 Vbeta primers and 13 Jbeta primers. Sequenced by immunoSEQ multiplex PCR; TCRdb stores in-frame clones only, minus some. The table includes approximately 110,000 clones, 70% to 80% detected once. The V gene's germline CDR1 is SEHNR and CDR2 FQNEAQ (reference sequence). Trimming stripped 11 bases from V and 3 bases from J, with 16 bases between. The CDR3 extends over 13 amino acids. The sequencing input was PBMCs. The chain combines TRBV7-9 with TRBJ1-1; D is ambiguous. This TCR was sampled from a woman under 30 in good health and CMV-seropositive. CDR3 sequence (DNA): TGTGCCGGAAACACGGGGTGGGACACTGAAGCTTTCTTT. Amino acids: CAGNTGWDTEAFF.